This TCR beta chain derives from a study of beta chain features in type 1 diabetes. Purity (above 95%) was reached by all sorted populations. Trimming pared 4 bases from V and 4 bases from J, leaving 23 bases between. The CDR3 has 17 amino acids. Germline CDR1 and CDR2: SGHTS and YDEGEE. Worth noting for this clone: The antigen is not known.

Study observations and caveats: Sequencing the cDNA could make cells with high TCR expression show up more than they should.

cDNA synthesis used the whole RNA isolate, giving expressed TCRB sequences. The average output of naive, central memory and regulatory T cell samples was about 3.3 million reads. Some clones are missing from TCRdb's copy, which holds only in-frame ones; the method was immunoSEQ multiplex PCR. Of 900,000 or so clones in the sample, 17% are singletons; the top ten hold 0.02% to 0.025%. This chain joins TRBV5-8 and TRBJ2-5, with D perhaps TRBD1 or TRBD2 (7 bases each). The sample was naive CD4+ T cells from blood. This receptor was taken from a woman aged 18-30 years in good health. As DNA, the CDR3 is TGTGCCAGCAGCCACCACAGGGGAGGGAGGGCCCTAGAGACCCAGTACTTC. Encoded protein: CASSHHRGGRALETQYF.